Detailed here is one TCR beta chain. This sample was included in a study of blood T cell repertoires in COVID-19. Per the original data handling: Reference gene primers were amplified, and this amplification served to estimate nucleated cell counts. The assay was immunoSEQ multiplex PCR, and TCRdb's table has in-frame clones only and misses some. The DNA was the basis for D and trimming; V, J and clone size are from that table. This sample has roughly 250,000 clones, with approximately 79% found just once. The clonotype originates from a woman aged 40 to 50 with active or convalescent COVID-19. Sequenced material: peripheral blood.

The CDR3 loop is CASSASPGQEGDYEQYF. CDR3 coding DNA: TGTGCCAGCAGTGCCTCCCCGGGCCAAGAAGGGGACTACGAGCAGTACTTC. The genes are TRBV25-1 and TRBJ2-7; the D gene is possibly TRBD1 (5 bases). This CDR3 is built from 17 residues. Trimming pared 4 bases from V and 3 bases from J, leaving 22 bases between. Germline V gene lookup returns CDR1 MGHDK and CDR2 SYGVNS.